One sample yielded the 17 T cell receptor beta chains listed below, sequenced in a study of control samples from healthy donors and cancer patients. Sequenced by immunoSEQ multiplex PCR; TCRdb stores in-frame clones only, minus some. The table has 150,000 to 200,000 clones, 70% to 90% seen once. The sample taken for sequencing was blood. The origin of the receptors is a man aged 30 to 45 in good health.

V and J are TRBV7-9 and TRBJ1-4, with a tentative D call TRBD1 (6 bases). The germline CDR1 and CDR2 sequences are SEHNR and FQNEAQ (reference sequence). CDR3 length equals 13 residues. Trimming cost V 6 bases and J 8 bases, with 13 bases left between them. CDR3 in DNA: TGTGCCAGCAGAGGGACAAGTTCGGAAAAACTGTTTTTT. It translates to CASRGTSSEKLFF.

This clone was counted only a few times. The CDR3 reads CASTRGDRGNTGELFF. CDR3 DNA: TGTGCCAGCACTCGGGGGGACAGGGGGAACACCGGGGAGCTGTTTTTT. This chain uses TRBV5-5 with TRBJ2-2, with 10 bases that match TRBD1. The CDR3 is made up of 16 amino acids. V lost 6 bases to trimming and J lost 1 base; unmatched junction nucleotides: 6. Germline lookup yields CDR1 SGHKS and CDR2 YYEKEE (reference sequence).

This clone appeared once. The chain uses TRBV7-9 and TRBJ2-5; possible D gene TRBD2, 7 bases. CDR3 length: 16 amino acids. The V and J ends lost 5 bases and 5 bases respectively, with 21 bases between them. The V gene's germline CDR1 is SEHNR and CDR2 FQNEAQ (reference sequence). The CDR3 DNA is TGTGCCAGCAGCCCGTCCCTGGGGGGGGCCGGGGAGACCCAGTACTTC. This translates into CASSPSLGGAGETQYF. The variable domain in full, completed from reference TRBV7-9 and TRBJ2-5, reads DTGVSQNPRHKITKRGQNVTFRCDPISEHNRLYWYRQTLGQGPEFLTYFQNEAQLEKSRLLSDRFSAERPKGSFSTLEIQRTEQGDSAMYLCASSPSLGGAGETQYFGPGTRLLVL.

V usage is TRBV12-3 or TRBV12-4 and J usage is TRBJ2-1; D not certain. The CDR3 length is 12 residues. The V end lost 2 bases, the J end lost 7 bases, and 6 bases lay between the germline ends. Here the CDR3 DNA reads TGTGCCAGCAGTTTATCTGGTAATGAGCAGTTCTTC. This codes for CASSLSGNEQFF.

The V call is TRBV3-1 (or the pseudogene TRBV3-2), the J call TRBJ1-6, with D tentatively TRBD1 (5 bases). The V end lost 4 bases, the J end lost 9 bases, and 19 bases lay between the germline ends. This CDR3 region has 16 residues. Germline CDR1 reads LGHDT; CDR2 reads YNNKEL (reference sequence). The CDR3 DNA is TGTGCCAGCAGCCCCCGAGGAGCGGGGGGTAGTTCACCCCTCCACTTT. This sequence encodes CASSPRGAGGSSPLHF.

The V call is TRBV27, the J call TRBJ2-7; TRBD2 matches at 9 bases. V lost 5 bases and J lost 6; bases outside the gene matches: 17. CDR3 length: 17 residues. Per the germline V gene, CDR1 is MNHEY and CDR2 is SMNVEV (reference sequence). In DNA, the CDR3 is TGTGCCAGCAGTCCCACGTTCGTCGGCGGGAGGGCATCCGAGCAGTACTTC. Its translation: CASSPTFVGGRASEQYF.

V usage is TRBV19 and J usage is TRBJ2-1; D not certain. The V gene lost 3 bases and the J gene lost 6 bases, with 15 bases spanning the gap. Germline V lookup: CDR1 LNHDA, CDR2 SQIVND (reference sequence). This CDR3 spans 15 amino acids. The CDR3 sequence is CASSIANYLSNEQFF. DNA of the CDR3: TGTGCCAGTAGTATTGCTAATTACCTATCCAATGAGCAGTTCTTC.

The rearrangement joins TRBV11-3 to TRBJ2-7; D possibly corresponds to TRBD2 (6 bases). This CDR3 has 15 residues. Trimming pared 4 bases from V and 0 bases from J, leaving 13 bases between. CDR1 is SGHNT, CDR2 YENEEA, per germline. In DNA form, the CDR3 reads TGTGCCAGCAGCTCTACCCCCGGGAGCTCCTACGAGCAGTACTTC. It specifies CASSSTPGSSYEQYF.

The V gene is TRBV30, the J gene TRBJ1-5; D perhaps matches TRBD1 (5 bases). The CDR3 is made up of 16 amino acids. V lost 1 base and J lost 7, with 20 bases in between. In germline, CDR1 is GTSNPN, CDR2 SVGIG (reference sequence). In DNA form, the CDR3 reads TGTGCCTGGAGTGGACCCCCTACAAGGGCAGGGCAGCCCCAGCATTTT. Its protein is CAWSGPPTRAGQPQHF. The full variable domain, rest sourced from reference TRBV30 and TRBJ1-5, is SQTIHQWPATLVQPVGSPLSLECTVEGTSNPNLYWYRQAAGRGLQLLFYSVGIGQISSEVPQNLSASRPQDRQFILSSKKLLLSDSGFYLCAWSGPPTRAGQPQHFGDGTRLSIL.

This sequence joins TRBV10-3 and TRBJ1-4; 8 positions match TRBD1. The CDR3 totals 18 residues. J was trimmed by 6 bases and V by 3 bases; bases with no gene match: 15. Germline V gene data show CDR1 as ENHRY and CDR2 as SYGVKD. The CDR3 region is CAISDVPYGQGQDEKLFF. The CDR3 DNA sequence: TGTGCCATCAGTGATGTTCCCTACGGACAGGGCCAGGATGAAAAACTGTTTTTT.

The rearrangement joins TRBV28 to TRBJ2-7; 9 nucleotides align to TRBD2. The CDR3 sequence is 15 residues long. Germline CDR1 reads MDHEN; CDR2 reads SYDVKM. The junction had 6 bases not matched to a gene; V was cut back by 4 bases and J by 2 bases. Here the CDR3 reads CASSSRTSEPYEQYF. The CDR3 DNA reads TGTGCCAGCAGTTCCAGGACTAGCGAACCCTACGAGCAGTACTTC.

The chain recombines TRBV7-9 with TRBJ2-5, with unresolved D. V was shortened by 5 bases and J by 5 bases, with 9 bases between the two germline ends. Germline V gene data show CDR1 as SEHNR and CDR2 as FQNEAQ (reference sequence). The CDR3 sequence is 12 residues long. The CDR3 nucleotides read TGTGCCAGCAGCGACGCTCTGGAGACCCAGTACTTC. Its protein is CASSDALETQYF.

CDR3 sequence reads: CASSRGQGNTGELFF. The DNA for the CDR3 is TGCGCCAGCAGCCGGGGACAGGGGAACACCGGGGAGCTGTTTTTT. The chain links TRBV5-1 to TRBJ2-2; 9 nucleotides align to TRBD1. CDR3 size: 15 residues. The V segment lost 4 bases and the J segment 1 base; nucleotides outside the gene matches: 2. In germline, CDR1 is SGHRS, CDR2 YFSETQ.

V is TRBV7-6 and J is TRBJ2-2, with D unresolved. CDR1 is SGHVS, CDR2 FNYEAQ, per germline. Between the trimmed V and J ends, which lost 2 bases and 0 bases, there was a span of 13 bases. The CDR3 extends over 17 amino acids. The CDR3 loop is CASSLSHGFSNTGELFF. The CDR3 region has the DNA TGTGCCAGCAGCTTAAGCCATGGCTTTTCGAACACCGGGGAGCTGTTTTTT.

The rearrangement links TRBV19 to TRBJ1-2; no reliable D call. This CDR3 spans 15 amino acids. V lost 5 bases, J lost 0 bases, and 13 bases lay in between. Germline CDR1 LNHDA, CDR2 SQIVND (reference sequence). The CDR3 reads CASSPLEKTNYGYTF. The CDR3 DNA sequence: TGTGCCAGTAGTCCCCTGGAGAAGACTAACTATGGCTACACCTTC.

The chain has TRBV27 and TRBJ2-3, with D tentatively TRBD2 (6 bases). The CDR3 spans 15 residues. V was shortened by 5 bases and J by 4 bases, with 16 bases between the two germline ends. Per germline, CDR1 MNHEY and CDR2 SMNVEV (reference sequence). The CDR3 sequence: CASSTFGSWADTQYF. CDR3 coding DNA: TGTGCCAGCAGTACCTTCGGGAGTTGGGCAGATACGCAGTATTTT.

This clone was counted once. The chain couples TRBV19 to TRBJ2-7, with TRBD1 identical over 9 bases. V lost 4 bases, J lost 3 bases, and 4 bases stayed unmatched. There are 14 residues in the CDR3. Germline V lookup: CDR1 LNHDA, CDR2 SQIVND (reference sequence). CDR3 nucleotides: TGTGCCAGTAGTACGGGACAGGGAAACTACGAGCAGTACTTC. Protein sequence: CASSTGQGNYEQYF. Full variable domain (remainder filled in from reference TRBV19 and TRBJ2-7): DGGITQSPKYLFRKEGQNVTLSCEQNLNHDAMYWYRQDPGQGLRLIYYSQIVNDFQKGDIAEGYSVSREKKESFPLTVTSAQKNPTAFYLCASSTGQGNYEQYFGPGTRLTVT.